The clone carrying this TCR beta chain showed up many times. Its matching antigen is unknown. These data come from a study of beta chain features in type 1 diabetes. Study-wide results and limits: Reduced insertions and increased deletions marked VDJ junctions in type 1 diabetes patients.

This CDR3 is 12 amino acids long. Germline V CDR1 and CDR2: SEHNR, FQNEAQ (reference sequence). Trimming left V 3 bases short and J 5 bases short, with 7 bases between. Expressed TCRB transcripts were sequenced, since all the RNA that had been isolated was reverse transcribed. The table came from immunoSEQ multiplex PCR; TCRdb's copy has only in-frame clones and leaves some out. The profile covers under 200,000 clones, with 7% to 10% appearing a single time and 2.3% taken by the ten largest. This TCR was sampled from a woman younger than 30 in good health. Sequencing was done on a sample of central memory CD4+ T cells from blood. This chain joins TRBV7-9 and TRBJ1-2; D is unclear. The CDR3 nucleotides are TGTGCCAGCAGCTTCACGGAGTATGGCTACACCTTC. It codes for CASSFTEYGYTF.